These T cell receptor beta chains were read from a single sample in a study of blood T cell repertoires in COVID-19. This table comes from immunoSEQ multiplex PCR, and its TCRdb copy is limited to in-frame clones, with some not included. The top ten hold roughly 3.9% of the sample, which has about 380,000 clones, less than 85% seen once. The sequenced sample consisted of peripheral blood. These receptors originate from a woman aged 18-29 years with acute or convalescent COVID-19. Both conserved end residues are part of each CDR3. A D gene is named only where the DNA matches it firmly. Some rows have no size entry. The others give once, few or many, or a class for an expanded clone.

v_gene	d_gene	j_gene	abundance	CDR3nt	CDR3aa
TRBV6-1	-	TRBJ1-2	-	TGTGCCAGCAGTGAAGTGCGGGGGTGGGACTATGGCTACACCTTC	CASSEVRGWDYGYTF
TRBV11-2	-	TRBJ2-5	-	TGTGCCAGCAGCGAAACCCAGTTGGCCCAGTACTTC	CASSETQLAQYF
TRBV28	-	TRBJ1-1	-	TGTGCCAGCAGTTCCGAGCAGGCGAACACTGAAGCTTTCTTT	CASSSEQANTEAFF
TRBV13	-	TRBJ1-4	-	TGTGCCAGCAGCTTACCGACTGAAAGTGAAAAACTGTTTTTT	CASSLPTESEKLFF
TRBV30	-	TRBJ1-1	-	TGTGCCTGGAGGGGAGACTTCGGCATGAACACTGAAGCTTTCTTT	CAWRGDFGMNTEAFF
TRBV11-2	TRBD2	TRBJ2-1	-	TGTGCCAGCAGCTTAGTGCGGGGGGCCGCCTACAATGAGCAGTTCTTC	CASSLVRGAAYNEQFF
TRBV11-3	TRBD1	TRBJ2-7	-	TGTGCCAGCAGCTTAGGACAGGGGACCTACGAGCAGTACTTC	CASSLGQGTYEQYF
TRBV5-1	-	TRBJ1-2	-	TGCGCCAGCAGCTTGGCAGGGTTTGGCTACACCTTC	CASSLAGFGYTF
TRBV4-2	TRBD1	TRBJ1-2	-	TGTGCCAGCAGCCAAAAGCGGGACAGGGCCGATGGCTACACCTTC	CASSQKRDRADGYTF
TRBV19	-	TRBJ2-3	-	TGTGCCAGTTCGCCGGGTGGGGGCGCGAAAGATACGCAGTATTTT	CASSPGGGAKDTQYF
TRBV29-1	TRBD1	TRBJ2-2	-	TGCAGCGTTGGCCCACAGGGGGCTAAAACCGGGGAGCTGTTTTTT	CSVGPQGAKTGELFF
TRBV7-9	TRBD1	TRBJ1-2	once	TGTGCCAGCAGCTTAGTGACAGGGGGCGGCTATGGCTACACCTTC	CASSLVTGGGYGYTF
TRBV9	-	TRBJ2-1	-	TGTGCCAGCAGCGTAGGACAGTACAATGAGCAGTTCTTC	CASSVGQYNEQFF
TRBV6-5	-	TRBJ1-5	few	TGTGCCAGCAGCTCCACAGCAGTTAGCAATCAGCCCCAGCATTTT	CASSSTAVSNQPQHF
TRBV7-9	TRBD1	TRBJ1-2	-	TGTGCCAGCAGCCCCATCCAGGTACAGGGGGCACCCCATCCCTATGGCTACACCTTC	CASSPIQVQGAPHPYGYTF
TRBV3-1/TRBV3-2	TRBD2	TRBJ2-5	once	TGTGCCAGCAGCCAGCAGTTGGCTAGCGGACGACAAGAGACCCAGTACTTC	CASSQQLASGRQETQYF
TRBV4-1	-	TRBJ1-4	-	TGCGCCAGCAGCCAATACTCTCCAGCGCTTAATGAAAAACTGTTTTTT	CASSQYSPALNEKLFF
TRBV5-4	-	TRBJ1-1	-	TGTGCCAGCAGCCCGCCGACAGGAGCCCTGAACACTGAAGCTTTCTTT	CASSPPTGALNTEAFF
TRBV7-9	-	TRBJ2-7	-	TGTGCCAGCACTAGCAGCTACGAGCAGTACTTC	CASTSSYEQYF
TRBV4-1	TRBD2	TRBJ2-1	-	TGCGCCAGCAGCCCTCGGGAGGCAGGCAGTGAGCAGTTCTTC	CASSPREAGSEQFF
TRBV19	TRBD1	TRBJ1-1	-	TGTGCCAGCGGGACAGCCATGAACACTGAAGCTTTCTTT	CASGTAMNTEAFF
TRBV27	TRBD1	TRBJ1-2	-	TGTGCCAGCAGTTCCCCGACAGGGGGCTCCTATGGCTACACCTTC	CASSSPTGGSYGYTF
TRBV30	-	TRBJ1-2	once	TGTGCCTGGAGTGTAGGGGCCTCTTATGGCTACACCTTC	CAWSVGASYGYTF
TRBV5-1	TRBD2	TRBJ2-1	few	TGCGCCAGCAGCACAGGGACTAGCGGGAGCGGCTTGCGTAGGTTCTTC	CASSTGTSGSGLRRFF
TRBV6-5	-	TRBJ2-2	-	TGTGCCAGCAGTTACTCAGGGGCGAACACCGGGGAGCTGTTTTTT	CASSYSGANTGELFF
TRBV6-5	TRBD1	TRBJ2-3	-	TGTGCCAGCAGATCAGGACAGGGGTTGACAGATACGCAGTATTTT	CASRSGQGLTDTQYF
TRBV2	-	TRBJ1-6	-	TGTGCCAGCAGGGCGGACAGTATCGGTAATTCACCCCTCCACTTT	CASRADSIGNSPLHF
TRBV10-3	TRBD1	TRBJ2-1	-	TGTGCCATCAGTGGGGGACAGGGTTACAATGAGCAGTTCTTC	CAISGGQGYNEQFF
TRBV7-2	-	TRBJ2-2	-	TGTGCCAGCAGCTTAGCGGGGGGAAGGTTAGCCGGGGAGCTGTTTTTT	CASSLAGGRLAGELFF
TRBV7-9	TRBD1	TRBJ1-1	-	TGTGCCAGCAGCCCCCGGGACAGGGAGGGCCTAAACACTGAAGCTTTCTTT	CASSPRDREGLNTEAFF
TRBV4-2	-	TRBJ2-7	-	TGTGCCAGCAGCCAGTCCGGGACATTCTCAGAACCCTACGAGCAGTACTTC	CASSQSGTFSEPYEQYF
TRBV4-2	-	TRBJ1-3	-	TGTGCCAGCAGCCAGGTTCGTGGGGAGATCGGAAACACCATATATTTT	CASSQVRGEIGNTIYF
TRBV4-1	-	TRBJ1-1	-	TGCGCCAGCAGCCAAGAAATCAGGGGAATGAACACTGAAGCTTTCTTT	CASSQEIRGMNTEAFF
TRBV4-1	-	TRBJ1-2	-	TGCGCCAGCAGCCAGGGCATGACCAACTATGGCTACACCTTC	CASSQGMTNYGYTF
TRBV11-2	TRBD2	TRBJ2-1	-	TGTGCCAGCAGCTTAGATCTGCGGGAGGGCGGTGAGCAGTTCTTC	CASSLDLREGGEQFF
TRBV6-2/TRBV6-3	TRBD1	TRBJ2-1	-	TGTGCCAGCAGCCGGGACAGCCAATACAATGAGCAGTTCTTC	CASSRDSQYNEQFF
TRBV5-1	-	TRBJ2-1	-	TGCGCCAGCAGCTTTATTAGCGGGACAGACAATGAGCAGTTCTTC	CASSFISGTDNEQFF
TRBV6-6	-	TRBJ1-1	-	TGTGCCAGCACTCACTTGGAGAGGGCCGGTGCTTTCTTT	CASTHLERAGAFF
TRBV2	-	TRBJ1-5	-	TGTGCCAGCAGTTTTGCCAGGGCAGATCAGCCCCAGCATTTT	CASSFARADQPQHF
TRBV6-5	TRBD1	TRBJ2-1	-	TGTGCCAGCAGGGGACAGAGCTCCTACAATGAGCAGTTCTTC	CASRGQSSYNEQFF
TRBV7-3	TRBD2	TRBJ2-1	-	TGTGCCAGCAGCTTACGCGGGAGGGCCGGGGATGAGCAGTTCTTC	CASSLRGRAGDEQFF
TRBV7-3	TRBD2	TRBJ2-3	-	TGTGCCAGCAGCCCGCGGACTAGCGGGGGGGCACAGGATACGCAGTATTTT	CASSPRTSGGAQDTQYF
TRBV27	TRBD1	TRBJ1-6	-	TGTGCCAGCGGAGGGACAGGGGGTGGTAGACCCCTCCACTTT	CASGGTGGGRPLHF
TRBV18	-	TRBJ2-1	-	TGTGCCAGCTCACCGAAGGACAGAGGTGAGCAGTTCTTC	CASSPKDRGEQFF
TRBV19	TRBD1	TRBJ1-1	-	TGTGCCAGTTCGGACAGGGGCTTTATGAACACTGAAGCTTTCTTT	CASSDRGFMNTEAFF
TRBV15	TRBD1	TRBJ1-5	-	TGTGCCACCAGCAGAGATCAGGGGGCGAATCAGCCCCAGCATTTT	CATSRDQGANQPQHF
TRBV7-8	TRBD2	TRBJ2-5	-	TGTGCCAGCAGCTTAGTGCGCCTAGCGGGGAGAGAGACCCAGTACTTC	CASSLVRLAGRETQYF
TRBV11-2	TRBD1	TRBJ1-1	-	TGTGCCAGCAACCTCGGGACAGGGGTCGAAGCTTTCTTT	CASNLGTGVEAFF